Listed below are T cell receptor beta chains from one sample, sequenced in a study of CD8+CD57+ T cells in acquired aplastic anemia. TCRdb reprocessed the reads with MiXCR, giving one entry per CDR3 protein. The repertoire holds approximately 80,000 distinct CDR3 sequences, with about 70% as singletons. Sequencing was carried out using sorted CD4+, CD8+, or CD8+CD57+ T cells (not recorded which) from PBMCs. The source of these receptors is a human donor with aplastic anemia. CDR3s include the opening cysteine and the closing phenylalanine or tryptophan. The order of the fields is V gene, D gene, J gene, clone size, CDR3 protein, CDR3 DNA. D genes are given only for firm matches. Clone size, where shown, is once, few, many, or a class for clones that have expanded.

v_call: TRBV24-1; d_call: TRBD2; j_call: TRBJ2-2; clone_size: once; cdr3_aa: CATSEGLAGGLTGELFF; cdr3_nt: TGTGCCACCAGTGAGGGGCTAGCGGGAGGACTTACCGGGGAGCTGTTTTTT
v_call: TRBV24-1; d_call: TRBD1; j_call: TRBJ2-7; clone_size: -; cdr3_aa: CATSEGDSRFYEQYF; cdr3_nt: TGTGCCACCAGTGAGGGGGACAGCCGGTTCTACGAGCAGTACTTC
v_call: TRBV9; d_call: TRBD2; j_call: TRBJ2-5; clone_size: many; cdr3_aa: CASSPPPLAGLDQETQYF; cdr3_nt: TGTGCCAGCAGCCCCCCCCCGCTAGCGGGACTCGATCAAGAGACCCAGTACTTC
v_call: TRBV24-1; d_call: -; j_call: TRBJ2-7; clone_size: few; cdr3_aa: CATSDGQVGRYEQYF; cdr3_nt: TGTGCCACCAGTGATGGACAAGTTGGGCGCTACGAGCAGTACTTC
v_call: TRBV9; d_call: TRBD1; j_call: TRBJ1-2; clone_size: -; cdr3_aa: CASSADRVAGYTF; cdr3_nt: TGTGCCAGCAGCGCAGACAGGGTAGCTGGCTACACCTTC
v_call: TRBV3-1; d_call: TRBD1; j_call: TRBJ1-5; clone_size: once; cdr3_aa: CASSRGQGNSNSNQPQHF; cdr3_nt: TGTGCCAGCAGCCGGGGACAGGGGAATTCTAATAGCAATCAGCCCCAGCATTTT
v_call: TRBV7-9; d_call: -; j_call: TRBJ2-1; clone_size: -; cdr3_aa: CATRRDTYNEQFF; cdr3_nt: TGTGCCACTCGCCGGGACACTTACAATGAGCAGTTCTTC
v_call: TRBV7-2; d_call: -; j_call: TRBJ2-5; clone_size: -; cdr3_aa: CASSLEGAQYF; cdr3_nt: TGTGCCAGCAGCTTAGAGGGGGCCCAGTACTTC
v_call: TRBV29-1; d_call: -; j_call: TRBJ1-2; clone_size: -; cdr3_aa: CSVQGYDYGYTF; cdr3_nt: TGCAGCGTACAGGGCTACGACTATGGCTACACCTTC
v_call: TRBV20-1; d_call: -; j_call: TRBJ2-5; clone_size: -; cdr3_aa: CSSDAQGETQYF; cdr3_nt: TGCAGTTCGGACGCCCAGGGGGAGACCCAGTACTTC
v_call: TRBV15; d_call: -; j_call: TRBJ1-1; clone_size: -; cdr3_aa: CATSRPYTEAFF; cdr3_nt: TGTGCCACCAGCAGACCGTACACTGAAGCTTTCTTT
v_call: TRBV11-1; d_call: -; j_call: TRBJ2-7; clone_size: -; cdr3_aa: CASSLTPTAPRYEQYF; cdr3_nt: TGTGCCAGCAGCTTAACCCCTACTGCCCCTCGCTACGAGCAGTACTTC
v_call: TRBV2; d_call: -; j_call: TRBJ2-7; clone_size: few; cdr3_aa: CASSDSLGSQYF; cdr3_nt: TGTGCCAGCAGTGATAGCCTAGGGAGCCAGTACTTC
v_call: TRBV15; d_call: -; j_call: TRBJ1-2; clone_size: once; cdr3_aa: CATSDLNYGYTF; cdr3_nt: TGTGCCACCAGCGATCTTAACTATGGCTACACCTTC
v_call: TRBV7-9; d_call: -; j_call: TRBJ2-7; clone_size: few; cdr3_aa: CASLTSSYEQYF; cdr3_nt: TGTGCCAGTTTGACAAGCTCCTACGAGCAGTACTTC
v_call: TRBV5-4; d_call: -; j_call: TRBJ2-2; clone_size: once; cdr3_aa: CASSLVVGELFF; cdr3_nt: TGTGCCAGCAGCTTGGTGGTCGGGGAGCTGTTTTTT
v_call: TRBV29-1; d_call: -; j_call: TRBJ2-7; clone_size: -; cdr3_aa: CSVMWLARPYEQYF; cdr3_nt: TGCAGCGTAATGTGGCTAGCGAGGCCGTACGAGCAGTACTTC
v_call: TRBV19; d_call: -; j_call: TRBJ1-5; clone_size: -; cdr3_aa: CATRSGGSSNQPQHF; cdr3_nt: TGTGCCACCAGATCGGGGGGAAGTAGCAATCAGCCCCAGCATTTT
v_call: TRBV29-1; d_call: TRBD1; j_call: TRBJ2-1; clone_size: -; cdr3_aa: CSVGTGGYNEQFF; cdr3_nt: TGCAGCGTTGGGACAGGGGGTTACAATGAGCAGTTCTTC
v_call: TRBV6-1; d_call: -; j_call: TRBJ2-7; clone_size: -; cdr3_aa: CASSEALGSYEQYF; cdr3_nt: TGTGCCAGCAGTGAAGCGCTGGGCTCCTACGAGCAGTACTTC